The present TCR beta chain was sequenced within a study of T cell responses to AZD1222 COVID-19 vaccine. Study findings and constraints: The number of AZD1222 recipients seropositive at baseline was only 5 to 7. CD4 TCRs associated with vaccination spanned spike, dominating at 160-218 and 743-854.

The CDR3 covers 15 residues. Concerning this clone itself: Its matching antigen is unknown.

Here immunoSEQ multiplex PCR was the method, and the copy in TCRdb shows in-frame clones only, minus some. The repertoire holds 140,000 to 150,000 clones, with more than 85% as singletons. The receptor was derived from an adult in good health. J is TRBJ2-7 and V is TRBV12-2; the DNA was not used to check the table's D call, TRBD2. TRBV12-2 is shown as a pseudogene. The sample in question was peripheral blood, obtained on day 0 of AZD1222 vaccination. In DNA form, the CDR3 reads TGTGCAAGTCGCCCCGGACTAGCGGCGACCTACGAGCAGTACTTC. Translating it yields CASRPGLAATYEQYF.